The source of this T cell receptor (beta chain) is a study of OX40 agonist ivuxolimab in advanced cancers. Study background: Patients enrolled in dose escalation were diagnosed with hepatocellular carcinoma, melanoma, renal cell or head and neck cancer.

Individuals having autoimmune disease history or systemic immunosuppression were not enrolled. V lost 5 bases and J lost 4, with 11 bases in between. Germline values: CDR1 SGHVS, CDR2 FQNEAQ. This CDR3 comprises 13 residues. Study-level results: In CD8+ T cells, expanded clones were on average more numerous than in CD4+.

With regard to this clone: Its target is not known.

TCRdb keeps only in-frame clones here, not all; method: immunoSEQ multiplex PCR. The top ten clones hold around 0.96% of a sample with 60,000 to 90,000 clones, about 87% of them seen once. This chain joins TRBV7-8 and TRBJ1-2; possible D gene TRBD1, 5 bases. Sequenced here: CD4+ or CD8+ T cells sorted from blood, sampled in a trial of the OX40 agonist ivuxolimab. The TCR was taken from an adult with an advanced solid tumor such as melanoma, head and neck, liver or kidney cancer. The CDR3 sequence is CASSPRQTYGYTF. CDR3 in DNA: TGTGCCAGCAGCCCCCGACAGACCTATGGCTACACCTTC.